The 31 T cell receptor beta chains below were found in one sample sequenced in a study of T cells in Graves' hyperthyroidism and ophthalmopathy. Researchers took RNA transcripts and amplified the TCR beta CDR3 regions from them. HTBI primers were the set used in a first-round RT-PCR of the TCR CDR3. TCRdb called the multiplex PCR reads again in MiXCR, with one record for every CDR3 protein. The sample has around 350,000 distinct CDR3 sequences; 17% are singletons. The specimen sequenced was blood. The source of these receptors is a woman aged 25 to 39 with Graves' hyperthyroidism that later progressed to Graves' ophthalmopathy.

This clonotype was seen a handful of times. The V call is TRBV10-2, the J call TRBJ1-1; the D is unclear. The germline V gene encodes CDR1 WSHSY and CDR2 SAAADI. CDR3 length equals 14 residues. Trimming pared 2 bases from V and 0 bases from J, leaving 7 bases between. This chain's CDR3 is CASSEGRMNTEAFF. The CDR3 bases are TGCGCCAGCAGTGAGGGGCGGATGAACACTGAAGCTTTCTTT.

This clonotype was seen more than once but under ten times. One end of the junction fails to match germline, which may point to a read error. The rearrangement links TRBV7-2 to TRBJ2-3; D gene uncertain. Germline-derived CDR1 and CDR2 are SGHTA and FQGNSA. There are 14 residues in the CDR3. The CDR3 nucleotides read TGTGCCAACAGCACCGCGGCCCTCACAGATACGCAGTATTTT. The encoded protein is CANSTAALTDTQYF.

Many counts were recorded for this clonotype. The rearrangement uses TRBV27 and TRBJ1-2, with a weak D call TRBD1 (5 bases). The CDR3 extends over 19 amino acids. The V gene's germline CDR1 is MNHEY and CDR2 SMNVEV (reference sequence). V was cut by 8 bases and J by 2 bases, with 30 bases left in between. CDR3 DNA: TGTGCCAGCGGGGCTGAACCCCGAACCGACACGATGAACAACTATGGCTACACCTTC. Translation: CASGAEPRTDTMNNYGYTF.

The chain couples TRBV28 to TRBJ2-5; TRBD1 aligns across 7 bases. Germline trimming cut 6 bases from V and 2 bases from J; bases unmatched to any gene: 9. Germline CDR1 and CDR2: MDHEN and SYDVKM. CDR3 length: 15 amino acids. The DNA for the CDR3 is TGTGCCAGCAGCCCTCCGGGACAGCTTCAAGAGACCCAGTACTTC. It translates to CASSPPGQLQETQYF.

This rearrangement joins TRBV20-1 to TRBJ2-2, with TRBD1 identical over 7 bases. The V and J ends lost 1 base and 1 base, in that order; junction bases with no gene match: 6. The CDR3 contains 16 residues. In germline, CDR1 is DFQATT, CDR2 SNEGSKA (reference sequence). CDR3 protein: CSARATDRVNTGELFF. CDR3 in DNA: TGCAGTGCTAGAGCGACCGACAGGGTGAACACCGGGGAGCTGTTTTTT.

This clonotype was recorded at least ten times. The gene calls are TRBV7-2 and TRBJ1-1; no reliable D call. The CDR3 spans 16 residues. Germline loops: CDR1 SGHTA, CDR2 FQGNSA. Trimming took 3 bases from V and 0 from J, leaving 14 bases between them. The CDR3 region has the DNA TGTGCCAGCAGCTTGTACCTTACTTCGATGAACACTGAAGCTTTCTTT. Amino acids: CASSLYLTSMNTEAFF.

This clonotype has a count of ten or more. This chain connects TRBV3-1 to TRBJ2-3; 9 bases align to TRBD2. The J segment lost 2 bases and the V segment lost 3 bases, leaving 6 bases of the junction unmatched. CDR3 length equals 16 residues. Per the germline V gene, CDR1 is LGHDT and CDR2 is YNNKEL (reference sequence). CDR3 loop: CASSQYKRGVTDTQYF. CDR3 DNA sequence: TGTGCCAGCAGCCAGTATAAGCGGGGGGTCACAGATACGCAGTATTTT.

To note about this clonotype: Given a much more abundant clone one base away, this may be a read error. The J gene is TRBJ1-1, the V gene TRBV20-1; D is unresolved. Germline V gene lookup returns CDR1 DFQATT and CDR2 SNEGSKA (reference sequence). There are 13 residues in the CDR3. This CDR3 is CSAPGPRRTEGFF. The CDR3 nucleotides read TGCAGTGCACCGGGCCCCCGAAGAACTGAAGGTTTCTTT.

This clonotype was counted a few times. The V call is TRBV5-1, the J call TRBJ2-7; 7 bases are a match to TRBD1. V dropped 4 bases and J dropped 4; count of bases not matched to a gene: 5. The CDR3 consists of 13 residues. Germline V lookup: CDR1 SGHRS, CDR2 YFSETQ. In DNA, the CDR3 is TGCGCCAGCAGCGCCGGGACAGAATACGAGCAGTACTTC. Its protein product is CASSAGTEYEQYF.

In its sample, this clonotype was seen many times. This chain links TRBV28 with TRBJ2-2; D gene ambiguous. Trimming cost V 6 bases and J 2 bases, with 7 bases left between them. Germline CDR1 reads MDHEN; CDR2 reads SYDVKM. The CDR3 is 13 residues long. CDR3 protein: CASRAPNTGELFF. Here the CDR3 DNA reads TGTGCCAGCAGGGCTCCCAACACCGGGGAGCTGTTTTTT.

This clonotype came up many times. The rearrangement uses TRBV28 and TRBJ2-7, with D perhaps assigned TRBD1 or TRBD2 (6 bases each). The CDR3 spans 14 residues. Between the trimmed V and J ends, which lost 4 bases and 2 bases, there was a span of 12 bases. Germline assignment: CDR1 MDHEN and CDR2 SYDVKM. CDR3 sequence reads: CASSSAGQTYEQYF. DNA of the CDR3: TGTGCCAGCAGTTCCGCGGGACAAACCTACGAGCAGTACTTC.

This clonotype has just a few counts. The chain is built from TRBV24-1 and TRBJ2-3, with a weak D call TRBD2 (7 bases). The CDR3 contains 15 residues. From germline, CDR1 is KGHDR and CDR2 SFDVKD. V lost 4 bases and J lost 0, with 10 bases in between. The CDR3 sequence: CATSERGPSTDTQYF. The DNA of the CDR3 is TGTGCCACCAGTGAGCGGGGGCCTAGCACAGATACGCAGTATTTT.

Ten or more counts support this clonotype. The gene calls are TRBV20-1 and TRBJ2-7; 8 nucleotides align to TRBD2. Germline CDR1 is DFQATT and CDR2 is SNEGSKA (reference sequence). With 1 base clipped from V and 6 bases from J, the junction kept 8 bases outside the gene matches. This CDR3 region has 14 residues. The CDR3 spells CSARVGGGSVEQYF. The CDR3 DNA follows: TGCAGTGCTAGAGTAGGCGGGGGGAGCGTCGAGCAGTACTTC.

The rearrangement uses TRBV4-1 and TRBJ2-2; 16 bases agree with TRBD2. Per germline, CDR1 MGHRA and CDR2 YSYEKL. V was pared by 6 bases and J by 7 bases, with 8 bases of the junction left unmatched. The CDR3 extends over 17 amino acids. The CDR3 coding sequence is TGCGCCAGCAGTCTATACGGGACTAGCGGGGGGGACGGGGAGCTGTTTTTT. Protein sequence: CASSLYGTSGGDGELFF.

The V gene is TRBV12-3 or TRBV12-4, the J gene TRBJ1-1; D is perhaps TRBD1 (5 bases). The CDR3 totals 15 residues. V was shortened by 5 bases and J by 3 bases, with 16 bases between the two germline ends. CDR3 coding DNA: TGTGCCAGCAGTGGATCGGGGTGGGGGTACACTGAAGCTTTCTTT. It is translated as CASSGSGWGYTEAFF.

The rearrangement links TRBV7-9 to TRBJ1-2, with 7 bases matching TRBD1. The length of the CDR3 is 15 residues. Trimming at V came to 1 base and at J to 4 bases, leaving 6 bases not matched to a gene. Germline V lookup: CDR1 SEHNR, CDR2 FQNEAQ (reference sequence). The CDR3 spells CASSLVQGISYGYTF. CDR3 bases: TGTGCCAGCAGCTTAGTACAGGGGATAAGCTATGGCTACACCTTC.

This clonotype was detected many times. The chain employs TRBV27 and TRBJ2-3; possibly TRBD1 for D (5 bases). Per germline, CDR1 MNHEY and CDR2 SMNVEV (reference sequence). V gave up 2 bases and J gave up 7 bases, with 10 bases separating them. This CDR3 is 13 amino acids long. The DNA of the CDR3 is TGTGCCAGCAGTTTACAGGGTCAAAATACGCAGTATTTT. Translating gives CASSLQGQNTQYF.

Many counts were recorded for this clonotype. V gene TRBV2 combines with J gene TRBJ1-4; D uncertain. The CDR3 is 16 amino acids. V shed 4 bases and J shed 8 bases, with 20 bases lying between them. The germline gives CDR1 SNHLY, CDR2 FYNNEI. In DNA form, the CDR3 reads TGTGCCAGCAGTGTTGAAAATGGGGAATCATCGGAAAAACTGTTTTTT. This gives the protein CASSVENGESSEKLFF.

This clonotype was seen repeatedly, ten times or more. The chain uses TRBV11-2 and TRBJ2-5; D is undetermined. The CDR3 loop spans 12 amino acids. Trimming stripped 4 bases from V and 5 bases from J, with 8 bases between. CDR1 is SGHAT and CDR2 is FQNNGV in the germline V gene. The CDR3, as DNA: TGTGCCAGCAGCTCGTCTGGTGAGACCCAGTACTTC. It specifies CASSSSGETQYF.

The rearrangement uses TRBV4-1 and TRBJ1-2; D is ambiguous. Per the germline V gene, CDR1 is MGHRA and CDR2 is YSYEKL. Trimming left V 5 bases short and J 4 bases short, with 14 bases between. The CDR3 runs 14 residues. The CDR3 DNA reads TGCGCCAGCAGCTTACACCAAGGACCCTATGGCTACACCTTC. Amino acid sequence: CASSLHQGPYGYTF.

In the case of this clonotype: This may be a read error: a much more frequent sequence differs by one nucleotide. V and J are TRBV4-1 and TRBJ1-1; TRBD1 is a possible D gene (6 bases). The CDR3 is made up of 15 amino acids. Germline V CDR1 and CDR2: MGHRA, YSYEKL. V lost 1 base to trimming and J lost 3 bases, with 12 bases between them. CDR3 coding DNA: TGCGCCAGCAGCCAAGTTTTCGCAGGGGACACTGAAGCTTTCTTT. Translated: CASSQVFAGDTEAFF.

This clonotype was seen ten or more times. This rearrangement joins TRBV30 to TRBJ2-2; 8 bases are a match to TRBD1. After removal of 4 bases from V and 7 bases from J, the junction contained 8 bases not matched to a gene. In germline, CDR1 is GTSNPN, CDR2 SVGIG (reference sequence). This CDR3 is 14 amino acids long. CDR3 sequence reads: CAWNPGGAGGELFF. In nucleotides, the CDR3 is TGTGCCTGGAATCCAGGGGGCGCGGGCGGGGAGCTGTTTTTT.

At least ten counts were recorded for this clonotype. The CDR3 loop is CATEEGGQGAFGYTF. Written as DNA, the CDR3 is TGTGCCACGGAGGAGGGGGGGCAGGGGGCATTTGGCTACACCTTC. The chain is built from TRBV2 and TRBJ1-2; TRBD1 matches 8 bases. The CDR3 consists of 15 residues. Germline V CDR1 and CDR2: SNHLY, FYNNEI. V shed 10 bases, J shed 7 bases, and the junction held 17 bases outside the gene matches.

This clonotype was seen at least ten times. The rearrangement links TRBV28 to TRBJ2-3; the match to TRBD2 covers 8 bases. This CDR3 has 16 residues. The germline V gene encodes CDR1 MDHEN and CDR2 SYDVKM. V was clipped by 11 bases and J by 2 bases; unmatched bases: 15. The CDR3 nucleotides are TGTGCCTCGTCTAGGGGAGCGGGGGCCAACACAGATACGCAGTATTTT. Translated, it gives CASSRGAGANTDTQYF.

A few counts support this clonotype. The V call is TRBV20-1, the J call TRBJ2-7; 10 bases align to TRBD2. The V segment lost 3 bases and the J segment 2 bases; nucleotides outside the gene matches: 13. The V gene's germline CDR1 is DFQATT and CDR2 SNEGSKA (reference sequence). The CDR3 covers 17 residues. The CDR3 coding sequence is TGCAGTGCTAGTAGGGCTAGCGGGAGATTCGGGGCCTACGAGCAGTACTTC. This translates into CSASRASGRFGAYEQYF.

The genes are TRBV25-1 and TRBJ2-7; D remains unclear. Trimming pared 2 bases from V and 4 bases from J, leaving 12 bases between. The CDR3 extends over 14 amino acids. CDR1 MGHDK and CDR2 SYGVNS come from the germline V gene. The chain's CDR3 is CASSELSSGYEQYF. The CDR3 DNA sequence: TGTGCCAGCAGTGAACTGTCATCCGGATACGAGCAGTACTTC.

This clonotype was detected ten times or more. The gene calls are TRBV28 and TRBJ2-7, with a possible D match to TRBD2 (6 bases). V lost 4 bases and J lost 0, with 13 bases in between. The CDR3 is made up of 15 amino acids. Germline V lookup: CDR1 MDHEN, CDR2 SYDVKM. The CDR3 DNA reads as TGTGCCAGCAGTTCCCTTACTAGCTACTCCTACGAGCAGTACTTC. This gives the protein CASSSLTSYSYEQYF.

V and J are TRBV19 and TRBJ1-5; D gene ambiguous. Looked up from germline, CDR1 is LNHDA and CDR2 is SQIVND (reference sequence). CDR3 length: 15 residues. V was clipped by 7 bases and J by 0 bases, with 13 bases between them. CDR3 loop: CASMAENYSNQPQHF. CDR3 in DNA: TGTGCCAGTATGGCAGAAAATTATAGCAATCAGCCCCAGCATTTT.

This clonotype was detected many times. The chain has TRBV28 and TRBJ2-3; a possible D gene is TRBD1 (5 bases). V lost 3 bases, J lost 3 bases, and 16 bases lay in between. Germline CDR1 and CDR2: MDHEN and SYDVKM. CDR3 length: 16 residues. The DNA of the CDR3 is TGTGCCAGCAGTTTTAGGACCTACAGGTCTACAGATACGCAGTATTTT. The encoded protein is CASSFRTYRSTDTQYF.

The genes are TRBV6-1 and TRBJ2-7, with 7 bases fitting TRBD2. V lost 5 bases, J lost 4 bases, and 5 bases stayed unmatched. This CDR3 region has 13 residues. Germline V gene data show CDR1 as MNHNS and CDR2 as SASEGT. The CDR3 is CASSSGIDYEQYF. The CDR3 DNA follows: TGTGCCAGCAGTAGCGGGATTGATTACGAGCAGTACTTC.

This clonotype showed up many times. This chain joins TRBV20-1 and TRBJ2-7; 12 bases fit TRBD2. Trimming removed 5 bases from V and 3 bases from J; junction bases left unmatched: 5. Per germline, CDR1 DFQATT and CDR2 SNEGSKA (reference sequence). The CDR3 covers 14 residues. This chain's CDR3 is CSALTSGRDYEQYF. CDR3 nucleotides: TGCAGTGCTTTGACTAGCGGGAGAGACTACGAGCAGTACTTC.